Each of the 20 T cell receptor beta chains below was sequenced from the same sample in a study of blood T cell repertoires in COVID-19. This table comes from immunoSEQ multiplex PCR, and its TCRdb copy is limited to in-frame clones, with some not included. The repertoire holds about 210,000 clones, with roughly 82% as singletons. Sequenced: peripheral blood. The receptors were sampled from a man aged 45-60 years with active or convalescent COVID-19.

Note on this clone: This specimen includes other DNA sequences encoding the same CDR3. The CDR3 DNA reads TGCGCCAGCAGCTTGGGACAGGGCCAAGAGACCCAGTACTTC. Translation: CASSLGQGQETQYF. The V and J genes are TRBV5-1 and TRBJ2-5; 7 bases line up with TRBD1. The CDR3 loop spans 14 amino acids. Germline V gives CDR1 SGHRS, CDR2 YFSETQ. V lost 0 bases, J lost 1 base, and 0 bases stayed unmatched.

The chain has TRBV28 and TRBJ1-5; 7 nucleotides agree with TRBD1. Germline V gene lookup returns CDR1 MDHEN and CDR2 SYDVKM. This CDR3 spans 15 amino acids. J lost 2 bases, V lost 10 bases, and 11 bases had no gene match. CDR3: CATLPRGQGNQPQHF. The CDR3 nucleotides read TGTGCCACCCTCCCCAGAGGACAGGGCAATCAGCCCCAGCATTTT.

This chain joins TRBV5-1 and TRBJ2-1, with D possibly being TRBD1 (7 bases). Trimming took 6 bases from V and 3 from J, leaving 16 bases between them. The CDR3 runs to 15 residues. In germline, CDR1 is SGHRS, CDR2 YFSETQ. CDR3 sequence (DNA): TGCGCCAGCACAACGGAGGGGGCGGACTACAATGAGCAGTTCTTC. Translated: CASTTEGADYNEQFF.

J is TRBJ2-2 and V is TRBV7-9; tentatively, D is TRBD1 (5 bases). Germline values: CDR1 SEHNR, CDR2 FQNEAQ (reference sequence). V lost 5 bases to trimming and J lost 5 bases, with 15 bases between them. The CDR3 covers 15 residues. As DNA, the CDR3 is TGTGCCAGCAGCCTCCTAGGGGCTCATACCGGGGAGCTGTTTTTT. Translated, it gives CASSLLGAHTGELFF.

The chain couples TRBV28 to TRBJ2-5; 12 nucleotides align to TRBD1. This CDR3 has 17 residues. The germline V gene encodes CDR1 MDHEN and CDR2 SYDVKM. V dropped 2 bases and J dropped 5; count of bases not matched to a gene: 9. CDR3 protein: CASSLGTGGATGETQYF. The CDR3 region has the DNA TGTGCCAGCAGTTTAGGGACAGGGGGCGCGACGGGGGAGACCCAGTACTTC.

The chain carries TRBV4-3 and TRBJ2-7; tentative D call: TRBD2 (6 bases). The germline gives CDR1 LGHNA, CDR2 YSLEER. V lost 1 base, J lost 0 bases, and 10 bases lay in between. The CDR3 loop spans 15 amino acids. This CDR3 reads CASSQVGSSSYEQYF. DNA of the CDR3: TGCGCCAGCAGCCAAGTCGGGAGTTCCTCCTACGAGCAGTACTTC.

The rearrangement uses TRBV19 and TRBJ1-6; D might be TRBD1 (6 bases). CDR1 and CDR2 (germline): LNHDA, SQIVND (reference sequence). V lost 5 bases to trimming and J lost 10 bases, with 15 bases between them. The CDR3 covers 14 residues. CDR3 in amino acids: CASSAGVGLSPLHF. The CDR3 DNA reads as TGTGCCAGTAGTGCAGGGGTGGGGCTCTCACCCCTCCACTTT.

This chain uses TRBV27 with TRBJ2-7; D is ambiguous. Deletions cut 3 bases from V and 5 bases from J, with 8 bases between. Germline CDR1 MNHEY, CDR2 SMNVEV (reference sequence). This CDR3 comprises 12 residues. The CDR3, as DNA: TGTGCCAGCAGTTTGCAGAGCGACGAGCAGTACTTC. Protein: CASSLQSDEQYF.

In the case of this clone: An end of the junction does not agree with germline; a read error may underlie this. The DNA for the CDR3 is TGTGCCATCAGGGAGTCGGGACAGAACACTGAAGCTTTCTTT. It codes for CAIRESGQNTEAFF. V usage is TRBV10-3 and J usage is TRBJ1-1; tentatively, D is TRBD1 (6 bases). CDR3 length: 14 residues. CDR1 is ENHRY and CDR2 is SYGVKD in the germline V gene.

This chain uses TRBV27 with TRBJ2-1; no reliable D call. The germline V and J ends were trimmed by 2 bases and 4 bases, with 6 bases remaining between them. From germline, CDR1 is MNHEY and CDR2 SMNVEV (reference sequence). CDR3 length: 13 residues. This CDR3 reads CASSLTYYNEQFF. For the CDR3, the DNA is TGTGCCAGCAGTTTAACCTATTACAATGAGCAGTTCTTC.

The chain employs TRBV6-5 and TRBJ2-3, with D maybe TRBD1 (5 bases). With 4 bases removed from V and 6 bases from J, the gap between germline ends came to 17 bases. The CDR3 runs 15 residues. The V gene's germline CDR1 is MNHEY and CDR2 SVGAGI. CDR3 protein: CASSWQGSVADTQYF. CDR3 nucleotides: TGTGCCAGCAGTTGGCAGGGTTCTGTGGCGGATACGCAGTATTTT.

The rearrangement uses TRBV9 and TRBJ2-1; 8 bases are shared with TRBD2. The germline V gene has CDR1 SGDLS and CDR2 YYNGEE. This CDR3 comprises 16 residues. V shed 0 bases and J 4 bases; nucleotides not matched to a gene: 6. CDR3 in amino acids: CASSVGGASGYNEQFF. As DNA, the CDR3 is TGTGCCAGCAGCGTAGGGGGGGCTAGCGGGTACAATGAGCAGTTCTTC.

The rearrangement uses TRBV11-1 and TRBJ1-2; D possibly corresponds to TRBD1 (6 bases). Germline CDR1 is SGHAT and CDR2 is FQDESV (reference sequence). The V end was cut by 5 bases, the J end by 2 bases, with 12 bases between. The CDR3 loop spans 14 amino acids. CDR3 region: CASSRGHENYGYTF. The CDR3 DNA is TGTGCCAGCAGCCGGGGACATGAAAACTATGGCTACACCTTC.

CDR3 DNA: TGTGCCAGCAGCCACGGGGGTCCTGAGTATTCACCCCTCCACTTT. This codes for CASSHGGPEYSPLHF. The chain combines TRBV3-1 (or the pseudogene TRBV3-2) with TRBJ1-6, with D possibly being TRBD1 (5 bases). In germline, CDR1 is LGHDT, CDR2 YNNKEL (reference sequence). The CDR3 is made up of 15 amino acids. V dropped 3 bases and J dropped 8 bases, with 14 bases sitting between them.

This clone occurred once. The chain links TRBV4-3 to TRBJ2-7; a possible D gene is TRBD2 (5 bases). The CDR3 spans 14 residues. Germline CDR1 is LGHNA and CDR2 is YSLEER. V lost 0 bases to trimming and J lost 6 bases, with 12 bases between them. CDR3 DNA: TGCGCCAGCAGCCAAGATCTCGTTGGAGGCGAGCAGTACGTC. It codes for CASSQDLVGGEQYV.

The chain carries TRBV27 and TRBJ1-2; 7 bases line up with TRBD1. Trimming removed 6 bases from V and 6 bases from J; junction bases left unmatched: 10. Germline V lookup: CDR1 MNHEY, CDR2 SMNVEV (reference sequence). CDR3 size: 14 residues. CDR3 DNA: TGTGCCAGCAGCCATGACAGGGAGAATGATGGCTACACCTTC. Residues: CASSHDRENDGYTF.

This clone was observed a few times. V is TRBV2 and J is TRBJ1-1; a possible D gene is TRBD1 (6 bases). The ends were cut back, 8 bases at V and 5 bases at J, with 21 bases in the middle. The CDR3 has 15 residues. In germline, CDR1 is SNHLY, CDR2 FYNNEI. In DNA, the CDR3 is TGTGCCAGCCTAAATGGGGGGGGCGCGGGGACTGAAGCTTTCTTT. It encodes CASLNGGGAGTEAFF.

V is TRBV11-2 and J is TRBJ2-1; TRBD1 matches 10 bases. V dropped 4 bases and J dropped 9; count of bases not matched to a gene: 15. The length of the CDR3 is 17 residues. Germline assignment: CDR1 SGHAT and CDR2 FQNNGV. DNA of the CDR3: TGTGCCAGCAGCTCAAAATCCGGGACAGGGGCAGTCGGTGAGCAGTTCTTC. This translates into CASSSKSGTGAVGEQFF.

This clone appeared once. The chain links TRBV6-6 to TRBJ1-1; D is unclear. V lost 5 bases and J 0 bases, leaving 19 bases between the germline ends. Germline values: CDR1 MNHNY, CDR2 SVGAGI (reference sequence). The CDR3 runs 17 residues. CDR3 sequence (DNA): TGTGCCAGCAGTCTTACAGACACCCAAGTGATGAACACTGAAGCTTTCTTT. Translated, it gives CASSLTDTQVMNTEAFF.

V gene TRBV11-3 combines with J gene TRBJ2-1; TRBD1 matches at 9 bases. V dropped 5 bases and J dropped 10; count of bases not matched to a gene: 9. Germline-derived CDR1 and CDR2 are SGHNT and YENEEA. The CDR3 is made up of 14 amino acids. The CDR3 DNA follows: TGTGCCAGCAGCCCGAGACAGGGGGGAGGGGAGCAGTTCTTC. Residues: CASSPRQGGGEQFF.